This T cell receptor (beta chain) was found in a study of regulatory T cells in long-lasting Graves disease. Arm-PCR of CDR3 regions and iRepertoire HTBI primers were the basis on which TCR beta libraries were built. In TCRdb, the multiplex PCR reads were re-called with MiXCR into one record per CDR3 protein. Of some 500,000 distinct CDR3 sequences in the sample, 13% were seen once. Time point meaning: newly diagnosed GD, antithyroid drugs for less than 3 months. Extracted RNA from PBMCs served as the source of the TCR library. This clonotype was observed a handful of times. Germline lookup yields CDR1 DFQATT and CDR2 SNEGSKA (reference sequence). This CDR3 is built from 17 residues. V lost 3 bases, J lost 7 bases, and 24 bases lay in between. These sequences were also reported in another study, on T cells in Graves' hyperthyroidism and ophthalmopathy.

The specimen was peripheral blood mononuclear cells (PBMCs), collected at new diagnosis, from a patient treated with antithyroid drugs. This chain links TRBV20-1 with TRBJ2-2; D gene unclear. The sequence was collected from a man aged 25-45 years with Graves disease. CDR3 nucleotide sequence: TGCAGTGCTAGTCCCCTTCGGCCTCATGAGGTTCGCGGGGAGCTGTTTTTT. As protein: CSASPLRPHEVRGELFF.